Listed below are T cell receptor beta chains from one sample, sequenced in a study of blood T cells in healthy people across ages. TCRdb redid the calling of the 5' RACE reads with MiXCR, one entry per CDR3 protein. The sample yields roughly 1.9 million distinct CDR3 sequences, 39% seen once. The sequenced sample was blood. Receptor source: a human donor in good health. Each CDR3 is given without its conserved first and last residue. Each record gives: J gene, V gene, CDR3 protein.

J gene: TRBJ2-5; V gene: TRBV28; CDR3 protein: ASSPIGGTQETQY
J gene: TRBJ1-1; V gene: TRBV5-1; CDR3 protein: ASSTGARTEAF
J gene: TRBJ1-2; V gene: TRBV20-1; CDR3 protein: SARAMVSYT
J gene: TRBJ2-3; V gene: TRBV6-1; CDR3 protein: ASSESWGTDTQY
J gene: TRBJ2-7; V gene: TRBV5-6; CDR3 protein: ASSLVGGAESRDEQY
J gene: TRBJ1-2; V gene: TRBV3-1; CDR3 protein: ASSQVGTGIGGYT
J gene: TRBJ2-5; V gene: TRBV7-6; CDR3 protein: ASSLGDRNFGETQY
J gene: TRBJ2-6; V gene: TRBV10-3; CDR3 protein: AINNAGANVLT
J gene: TRBJ2-7; V gene: TRBV5-1; CDR3 protein: ASSFRQGISYEQY
J gene: TRBJ2-7; V gene: TRBV20-1; CDR3 protein: SAGMQSAGSYEQY
J gene: TRBJ2-1; V gene: TRBV6-2/TRBV6-3; CDR3 protein: ASSFRRGGYNEQF
J gene: TRBJ2-5; V gene: TRBV27; CDR3 protein: ASSFYGDPIGTQY
J gene: TRBJ1-1; V gene: TRBV5-1; CDR3 protein: ASSLDRGTEENTEAF
J gene: TRBJ1-2; V gene: TRBV4-3; CDR3 protein: ASSQVRTGKEGYT
J gene: TRBJ1-1; V gene: TRBV2; CDR3 protein: ASSEGDSLRAF
J gene: TRBJ2-1; V gene: TRBV20-1; CDR3 protein: SATSGGPYNEQF
J gene: TRBJ1-6; V gene: TRBV6-2/TRBV6-3; CDR3 protein: ASSYVRGQGGTYNSPLH
J gene: TRBJ2-7; V gene: TRBV28; CDR3 protein: ASSYILQGYEQY
J gene: TRBJ2-5; V gene: TRBV5-1; CDR3 protein: ASSLEGQPQETQY
J gene: -; V gene: TRBV10-3; CDR3 protein: AISGSPGEQY
J gene: TRBJ1-1; V gene: TRBV28; CDR3 protein: ASSFAPGETEAF
J gene: TRBJ2-7; V gene: TRBV11-2; CDR3 protein: ANSLASASYEQY